Below, 4 T cell receptor beta chains from the same sample are listed, as sequenced in a study of blood T cell repertoires in COVID-19. Only in-frame clones appear in the TCRdb table, and some are missing; sequencing was by immunoSEQ multiplex PCR. The sample has around 99,000 clones, about 87% seen once; the top ten hold 1.1%. The sequenced material came from peripheral blood. These receptors came from a human donor in a cohort sampled during active COVID-19.

J is TRBJ2-3 and V is TRBV5-8; the match to TRBD1 covers 8 bases. Germline loops: CDR1 SGHTS, CDR2 YDEGEE. With 0 bases clipped from V and 0 bases from J, the junction kept 3 bases outside the gene matches. The CDR3 contains 16 residues. The CDR3 region is CASSLGTGTSTDTQYF. The CDR3 DNA sequence: TGTGCCAGCAGCTTGGGGACAGGGACTAGCACAGATACGCAGTATTTT.

The chain uses TRBV15 and TRBJ1-1, with 8 bases that match TRBD1. CDR1 LNHNV and CDR2 YYDKDF come from the germline V gene (reference sequence). CDR3 length equals 15 residues. Losses at the gene ends were 0 bases for V and 5 bases for J; bases not matched to a gene: 5. The CDR3 nucleotides are TGTGCCACCAGCAGAGAGGACAGGGCTGAAACTGAAGCTTTCTTT. Translated, it gives CATSREDRAETEAFF.

The V call is TRBV9, the J call TRBJ1-1, with 7 positions matching TRBD1. With 6 bases clipped from V and 1 base from J, the junction kept 3 bases outside the gene matches. Germline V gives CDR1 SGDLS, CDR2 YYNGEE. This CDR3 region has 13 residues. Written as DNA, the CDR3 is TGTGCCAGCACCGACAGGGCGAACACTGAAGCTTTCTTT. Translated: CASTDRANTEAFF. The full variable domain, completed using reference TRBV9 and TRBJ1-1, is DSGVTQTPKHLITATGQRVTLRCSPRSGDLSVYWYQQSLDQGLQFLIQYYNGEERAKGNILERFSAQQFPDLHSELNLSSLELGDSALYFCASTDRANTEAFFGQGTRLTVV.

The chain links TRBV10-3 to TRBJ1-2, with no clear D. From germline, CDR1 is ENHRY and CDR2 SYGVKD. The V and J ends lost 0 bases and 1 base respectively, with 9 bases between them. This CDR3 region has 15 residues. In DNA form, the CDR3 reads TGTGCCATCAGTGAGTCGCCAGGTTATAACTATGGCTACACCTTC. Protein: CAISESPGYNYGYTF.